Included here is one T cell receptor (beta chain) sequence, with context. The antigen is undetermined. This sample was included in a study of T cell therapy after organ transplantation. The CDR3 loop spans 12 amino acids. Per germline, CDR1 LNHNV and CDR2 YYDKDF (reference sequence). The V and J ends lost 3 bases and 6 bases respectively, with 6 bases between them. Sequenced by immunoSEQ multiplex PCR; TCRdb stores in-frame clones only, minus some. The sample consists of 20,000 or so clones, 81% of them appearing once. Time point of the sample: 4-8 weeks after completion of therapy. This receptor was taken from a human patient who had received a solid organ transplant and had CMV disease. T cells may partly derive from the graft donor. The chain carries TRBV15 and TRBJ1-5; D is undetermined. The specimen was CD8+ T cells from blood, collected after autologous CMV-specific T cell therapy. As DNA, the CDR3 is TGTGCCACCAGCAGTGGGAGTCAGCCCCAGCATTTT. This codes for CATSSGSQPQHF.